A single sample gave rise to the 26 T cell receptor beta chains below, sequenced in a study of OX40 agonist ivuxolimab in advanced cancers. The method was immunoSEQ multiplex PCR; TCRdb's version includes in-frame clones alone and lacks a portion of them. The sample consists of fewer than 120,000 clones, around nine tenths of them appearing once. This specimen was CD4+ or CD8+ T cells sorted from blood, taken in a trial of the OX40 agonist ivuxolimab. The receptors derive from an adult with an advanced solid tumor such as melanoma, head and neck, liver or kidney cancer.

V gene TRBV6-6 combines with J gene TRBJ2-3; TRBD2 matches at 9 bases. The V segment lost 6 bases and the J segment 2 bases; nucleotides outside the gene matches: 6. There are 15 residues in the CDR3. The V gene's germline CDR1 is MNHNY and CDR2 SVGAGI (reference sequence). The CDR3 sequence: CASSSSGGNTDTQYF. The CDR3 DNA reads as TGTGCCAGCAGCTCCAGCGGGGGGAACACAGATACGCAGTATTTT.

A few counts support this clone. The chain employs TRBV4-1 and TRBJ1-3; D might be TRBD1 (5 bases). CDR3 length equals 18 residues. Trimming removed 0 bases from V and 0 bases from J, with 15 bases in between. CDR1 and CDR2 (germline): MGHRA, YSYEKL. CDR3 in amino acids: CASSQDRGGTISGNTIYF. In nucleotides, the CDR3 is TGCGCCAGCAGCCAAGATCGCGGGGGGACGATCTCTGGAAACACCATATATTTT.

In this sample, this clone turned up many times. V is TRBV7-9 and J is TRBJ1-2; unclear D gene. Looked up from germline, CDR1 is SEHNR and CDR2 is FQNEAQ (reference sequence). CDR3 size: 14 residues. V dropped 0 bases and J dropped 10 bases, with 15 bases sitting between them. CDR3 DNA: TGTGCCAGCAGCTTAGCGGATGCGGGAGAAGACTACACCTTC. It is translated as CASSLADAGEDYTF.

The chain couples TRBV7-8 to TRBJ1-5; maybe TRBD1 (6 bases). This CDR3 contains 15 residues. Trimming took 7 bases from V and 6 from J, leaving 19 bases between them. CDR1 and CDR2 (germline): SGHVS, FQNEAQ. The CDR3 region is CASTRLNREGQPQHF. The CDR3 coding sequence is TGTGCCAGCACCCGACTTAACAGGGAGGGTCAGCCCCAGCATTTT. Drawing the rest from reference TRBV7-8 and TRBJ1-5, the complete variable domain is GAGVSQSPRYKVAKRGQDVALRCDPISGHVSLFWYQQALGQGPEFLTYFQNEAQLDKSGLPSDRFFAERPEGSVSTLKIQRTQQEDSAVYLCASTRLNREGQPQHFGDGTRLSIL.

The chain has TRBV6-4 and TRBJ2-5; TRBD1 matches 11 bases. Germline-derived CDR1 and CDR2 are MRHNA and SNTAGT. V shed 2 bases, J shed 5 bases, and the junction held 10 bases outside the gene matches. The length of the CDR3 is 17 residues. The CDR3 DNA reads TGTGCCAGCAGTGACCCCTACCGGACAGGGGGCCAGGAGACCCAGTACTTC. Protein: CASSDPYRTGGQETQYF.

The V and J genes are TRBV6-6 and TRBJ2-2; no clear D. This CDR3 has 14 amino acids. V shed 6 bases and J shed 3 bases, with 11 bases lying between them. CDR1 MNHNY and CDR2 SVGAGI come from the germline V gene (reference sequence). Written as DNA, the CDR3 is TGTGCCAGCAGCCCGAGGTACGACACCGGGGAGCTGTTTTTT. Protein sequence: CASSPRYDTGELFF.

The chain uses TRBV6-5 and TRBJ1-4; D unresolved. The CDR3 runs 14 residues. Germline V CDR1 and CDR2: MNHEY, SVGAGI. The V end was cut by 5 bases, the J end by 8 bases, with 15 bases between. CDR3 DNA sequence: TGTGCCAGCAGTCGTCCCGGTGGATCGGAAAAACTGTTTTTT. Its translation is CASSRPGGSEKLFF.

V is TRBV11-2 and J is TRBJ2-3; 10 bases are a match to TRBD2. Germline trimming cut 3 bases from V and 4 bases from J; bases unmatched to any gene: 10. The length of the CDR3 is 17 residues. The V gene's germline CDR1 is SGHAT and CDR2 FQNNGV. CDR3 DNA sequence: TGTGCCAGCAGCTTTAACGGTCTAGCGGGAGTCCCAGATACGCAGTATTTT. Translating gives CASSFNGLAGVPDTQYF.

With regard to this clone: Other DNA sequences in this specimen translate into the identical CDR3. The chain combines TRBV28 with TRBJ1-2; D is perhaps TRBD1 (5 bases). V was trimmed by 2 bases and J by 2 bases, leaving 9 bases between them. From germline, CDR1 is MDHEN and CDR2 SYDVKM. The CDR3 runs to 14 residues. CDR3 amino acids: CASSLGAGNYGYTF. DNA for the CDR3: TGTGCCAGCAGTTTAGGGGCGGGAAACTATGGCTACACCTTC.

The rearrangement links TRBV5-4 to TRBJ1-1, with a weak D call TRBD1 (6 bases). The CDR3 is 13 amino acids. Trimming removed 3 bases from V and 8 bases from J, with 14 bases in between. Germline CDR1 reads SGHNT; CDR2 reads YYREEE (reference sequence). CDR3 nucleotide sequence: TGTGCCAGCAGCTCTAAGGATGACAGGGAAGCTTTCTTT. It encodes CASSSKDDREAFF.

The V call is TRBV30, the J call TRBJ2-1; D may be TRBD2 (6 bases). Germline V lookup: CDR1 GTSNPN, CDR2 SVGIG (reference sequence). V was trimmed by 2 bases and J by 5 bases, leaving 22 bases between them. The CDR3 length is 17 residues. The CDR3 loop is CAWSTPFGGTGNNEQFF. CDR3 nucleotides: TGTGCCTGGAGTACCCCTTTCGGCGGGACGGGGAACAATGAGCAGTTCTTC.

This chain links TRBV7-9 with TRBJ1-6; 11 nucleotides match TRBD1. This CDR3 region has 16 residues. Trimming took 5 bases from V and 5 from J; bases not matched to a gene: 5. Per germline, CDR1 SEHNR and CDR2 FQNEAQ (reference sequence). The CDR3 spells CASSLGTGGNNSPLHF. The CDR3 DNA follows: TGTGCCAGCAGCCTCGGGACAGGGGGTAATAATTCACCCCTCCACTTT.

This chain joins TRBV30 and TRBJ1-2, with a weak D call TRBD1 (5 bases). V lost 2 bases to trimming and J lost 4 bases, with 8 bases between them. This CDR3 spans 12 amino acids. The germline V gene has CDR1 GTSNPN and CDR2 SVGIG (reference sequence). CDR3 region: CAWSTGLYGYTF. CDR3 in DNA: TGTGCCTGGAGTACAGGCCTCTATGGCTACACCTTC.

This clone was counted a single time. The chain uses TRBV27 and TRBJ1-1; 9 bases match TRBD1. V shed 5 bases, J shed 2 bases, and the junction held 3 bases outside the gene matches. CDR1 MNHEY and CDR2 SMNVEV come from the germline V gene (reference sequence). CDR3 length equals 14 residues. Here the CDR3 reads CASSPQGANTEAFF. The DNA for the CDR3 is TGTGCCAGCAGTCCACAGGGGGCCAACACTGAAGCTTTCTTT.

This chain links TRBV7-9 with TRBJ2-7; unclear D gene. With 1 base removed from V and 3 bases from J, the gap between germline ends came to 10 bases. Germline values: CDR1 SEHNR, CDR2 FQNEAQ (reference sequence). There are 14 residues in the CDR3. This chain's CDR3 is CASSLGSLFYEQYF. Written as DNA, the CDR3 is TGTGCCAGCAGCTTAGGAAGTCTTTTCTACGAGCAGTACTTC.

The CDR3: CASSPFRQINTGELFF. The CDR3 DNA follows: TGTGCCAGCAGCCCCTTCCGACAGATAAACACCGGGGAGCTGTTTTTT. The chain recombines TRBV7-9 with TRBJ2-2; maybe TRBD1 (5 bases). Germline values: CDR1 SEHNR, CDR2 FQNEAQ (reference sequence). V was clipped by 5 bases and J by 2 bases, with 15 bases between them. This CDR3 has 16 residues.

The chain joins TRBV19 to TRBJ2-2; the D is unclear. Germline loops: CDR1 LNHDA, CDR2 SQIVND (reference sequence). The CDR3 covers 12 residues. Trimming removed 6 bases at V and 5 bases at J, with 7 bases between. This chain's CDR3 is CASRPGTGELFF. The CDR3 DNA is TGTGCCAGTAGACCCGGGACCGGGGAGCTGTTTTTT. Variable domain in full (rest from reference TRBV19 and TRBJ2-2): DGGITQSPKYLFRKEGQNVTLSCEQNLNHDAMYWYRQDPGQGLRLIYYSQIVNDFQKGDIAEGYSVSREKKESFPLTVTSAQKNPTAFYLCASRPGTGELFFGEGSRLTVL.

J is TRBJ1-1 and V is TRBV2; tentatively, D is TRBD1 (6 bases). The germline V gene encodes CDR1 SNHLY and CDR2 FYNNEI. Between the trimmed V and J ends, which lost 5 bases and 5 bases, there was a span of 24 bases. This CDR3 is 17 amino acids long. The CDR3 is CASSRAPTGDFGTEAFF. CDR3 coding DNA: TGTGCCAGCAGTCGGGCCCCGACAGGAGATTTCGGGACTGAAGCTTTCTTT.

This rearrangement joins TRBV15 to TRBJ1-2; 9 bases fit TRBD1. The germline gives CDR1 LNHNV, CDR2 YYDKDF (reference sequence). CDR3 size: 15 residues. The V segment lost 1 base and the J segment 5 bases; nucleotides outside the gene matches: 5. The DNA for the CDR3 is TGTGCCACCAGCAGAGGGGGGACAGGGACGTATGGCTACACCTTC. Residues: CATSRGGTGTYGYTF.

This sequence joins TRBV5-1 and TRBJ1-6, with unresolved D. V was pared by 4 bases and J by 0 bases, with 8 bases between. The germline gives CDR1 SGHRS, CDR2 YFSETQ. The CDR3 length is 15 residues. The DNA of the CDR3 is TGCGCCAGCAGCCTGTCGAGCTCCTATAATTCACCCCTCCACTTT. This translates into CASSLSSSYNSPLHF.

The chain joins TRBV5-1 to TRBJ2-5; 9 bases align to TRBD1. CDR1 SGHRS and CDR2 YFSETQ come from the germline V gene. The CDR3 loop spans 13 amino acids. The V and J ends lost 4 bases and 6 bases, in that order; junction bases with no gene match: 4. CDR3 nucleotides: TGCGCCAGCAGCCTGGGACAGGGCCAGACCCAGTACTTC. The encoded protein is CASSLGQGQTQYF. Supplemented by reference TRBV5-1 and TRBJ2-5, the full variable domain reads KAGVTQTPRYLIKTRGQQVTLSCSPISGHRSVSWYQQTPGQGLQFLFEYFSETQRNKGNFPGRFSGRQFSNSRSEMNVSTLELGDSALYLCASSLGQGQTQYFGPGTRLLVL.

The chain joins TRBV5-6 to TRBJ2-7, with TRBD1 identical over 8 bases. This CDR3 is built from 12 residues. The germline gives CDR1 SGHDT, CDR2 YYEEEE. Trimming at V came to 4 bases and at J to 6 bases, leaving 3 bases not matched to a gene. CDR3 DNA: TGTGCCAGCAGCACTGACAGGGGCGAGCAGTACTTC. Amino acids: CASSTDRGEQYF.

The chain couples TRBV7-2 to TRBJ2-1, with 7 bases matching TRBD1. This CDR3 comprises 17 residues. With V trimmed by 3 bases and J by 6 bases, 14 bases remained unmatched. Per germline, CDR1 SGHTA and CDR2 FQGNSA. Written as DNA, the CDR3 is TGTGCCAGCAGCTTCCGGGGCTCAATACAGGGGCTCAATGAGCAGTTCTTC. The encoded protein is CASSFRGSIQGLNEQFF.

The CDR3 here is CASSQEAGGPNTGELFF. DNA for the CDR3: TGCGCCAGCAGCCAAGAAGCGGGGGGGCCGAACACCGGGGAGCTGTTTTTT. The rearrangement links TRBV4-3 to TRBJ2-2, with 10 bases matching TRBD2. CDR3 length: 17 amino acids. Germline CDR1 and CDR2: LGHNA and YSLEER. The ends lost 0 bases at V and 0 bases at J; junction bases unmatched: 1.

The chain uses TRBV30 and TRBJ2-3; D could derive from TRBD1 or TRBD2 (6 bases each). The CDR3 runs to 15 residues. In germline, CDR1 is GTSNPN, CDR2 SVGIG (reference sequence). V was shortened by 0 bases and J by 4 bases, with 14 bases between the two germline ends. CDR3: CAWSVPGAVADTQYF. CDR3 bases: TGTGCCTGGAGTGTACCGGGGGCGGTCGCAGATACGCAGTATTTT.

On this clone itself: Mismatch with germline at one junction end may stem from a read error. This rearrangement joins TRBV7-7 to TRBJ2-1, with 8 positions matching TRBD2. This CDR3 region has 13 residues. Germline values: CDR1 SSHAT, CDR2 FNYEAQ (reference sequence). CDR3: CASSPGLEDEQFF. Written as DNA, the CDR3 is TGTGCTAGCAGCCCGGGACTAGAGGATGAGCAGTTCTTC.